The 25 T cell receptor beta chains in this list originate from one sample, sequenced in a study of radiation and T cells in renal cell carcinoma. Assay used: immunoSEQ multiplex PCR; TCRdb lists only in-frame clones, some missing. The table shows 50,000 to 75,000 clones, with over 70% occurring only once. The time point: baseline pretreatment blood. The treatment was: 15 Gy SBRT to primary tumor, nephrectomy 4 weeks later. This specimen consisted of blood, obtained from a patient whose treatment included radiotherapy and nephrectomy. These receptors were taken from a man aged 60 to 69 with renal cell carcinoma.

The chain has TRBV6-1 and TRBJ2-5; 7 bases align to TRBD2. The CDR3 is 13 amino acids. Germline CDR1 MNHNS, CDR2 SASEGT. Unmatched junction bases numbered 4, after V lost 7 bases and J lost 2 bases. In nucleotides, the CDR3 is TGTGCCAGCAAGTGGACTAGACAAGAGACCCAGTACTTC. Translation gives CASKWTRQETQYF.

This clone was seen more than once but under ten times. This chain joins TRBV11-2 and TRBJ2-7, with D possibly TRBD2 on 6 matching bases. The CDR3 totals 14 residues. Germline V gives CDR1 SGHAT, CDR2 FQNNGV. V lost 5 bases to trimming and J lost 5 bases, with 16 bases between them. The CDR3 reads CASSQRRGTHEQYF. CDR3 nucleotides: TGTGCCAGCAGCCAAAGGAGGGGCACCCACGAGCAGTACTTC.

The V gene is TRBV9, the J gene TRBJ2-5; 9 bases match TRBD2. After removal of 6 bases from V and 4 bases from J, the junction contained 4 bases not matched to a gene. The CDR3 runs 13 residues. Per the germline V gene, CDR1 is SGDLS and CDR2 is YYNGEE. The chain's CDR3 is CASNAGGIETQYF. The CDR3 DNA reads TGTGCCAGCAACGCGGGGGGGATAGAGACCCAGTACTTC.

The CDR3 DNA reads TGCGCCAGCAGTGAGAGGGAGATAGCGGGAGTCGCCTACAATGAGCAGTTCTTC. This codes for CASSEREIAGVAYNEQFF. J is TRBJ2-1 and V is TRBV10-1; 9 nucleotides align to TRBD2. The germline V gene encodes CDR1 WNHNN and CDR2 SYGVQD (reference sequence). V lost 2 bases to trimming and J lost 2 bases; unmatched junction nucleotides: 10. The CDR3 is made up of 18 amino acids.

CDR3 amino acids: CATSRDGGAGETQYF. The CDR3, as DNA: TGTGCCACCAGCAGAGATGGAGGGGCTGGGGAGACCCAGTACTTC. The V and J genes are TRBV15 and TRBJ2-5; TRBD2 might be the D (6 bases). The CDR3 runs to 15 residues. The V end lost 0 bases, the J end lost 5 bases, and 13 bases lay between the germline ends. Germline CDR1 and CDR2: LNHNV and YYDKDF (reference sequence).

This chain uses TRBV19 with TRBJ2-1; no firm D call. CDR3 length: 13 residues. Germline CDR1 LNHDA, CDR2 SQIVND (reference sequence). V dropped 3 bases and J dropped 7 bases, with 10 bases sitting between them. The CDR3 sequence is CASSIGSTNEQFF. The CDR3 DNA sequence: TGTGCCAGTAGTATTGGTTCTACTAATGAGCAGTTCTTC.

The rearrangement links TRBV5-4 to TRBJ2-3, with 8 bases fitting TRBD2. The V gene end was trimmed by 1 base and the J gene end by 1 base; junction bases not matched to a gene: 5. CDR3 length equals 16 residues. The germline V gene encodes CDR1 SGHNT and CDR2 YYREEE (reference sequence). CDR3 DNA: TGTGCCAGCAGCTTGCAGGCGGGGGGTGGCACAGATACGCAGTATTTT. Protein sequence: CASSLQAGGGTDTQYF.

The J gene is TRBJ2-7, the V gene TRBV13; 12 positions agree with TRBD2. Germline V gene sequence: CDR1 PRHDT, CDR2 FYEKMQ (reference sequence). The CDR3 spans 15 residues. V shed 0 bases, J shed 4 bases, and the junction held 1 base outside the gene matches. DNA of the CDR3: TGTGCCAGCAGCTTAGGCCTAGCGGGGGGGTACGAGCAGTACTTC. Residues: CASSLGLAGGYEQYF.

The chain combines TRBV19 with TRBJ1-1, with D unresolved. There are 14 residues in the CDR3. In germline, CDR1 is LNHDA, CDR2 SQIVND (reference sequence). The V and J ends lost 0 bases and 0 bases respectively, with 5 bases between them. The CDR3 here is CASSIDTLNTEAFF. DNA of the CDR3: TGTGCCAGTAGTATAGACACGCTGAACACTGAAGCTTTCTTT.

V gene TRBV9 combines with J gene TRBJ1-4; the match to TRBD1 covers 10 bases. The germline V gene encodes CDR1 SGDLS and CDR2 YYNGEE. CDR3 length equals 15 residues. With V trimmed by 4 bases and J by 8 bases, 8 bases remained unmatched. The CDR3 sequence: CASSLPDRGREKLFF. CDR3 bases: TGTGCCAGCAGCCTCCCCGACAGGGGGCGGGAAAAACTGTTTTTT.

CDR3 residues: CASSPTLGNQPQHF. The CDR3 DNA sequence: TGTGCCAGCAGCCCGACATTGGGCAATCAGCCCCAGCATTTT. V is TRBV7-8 and J is TRBJ1-5; D remains unclear. V dropped 5 bases and J dropped 2 bases, with 10 bases sitting between them. This CDR3 has 14 amino acids. The V gene's germline CDR1 is SGHVS and CDR2 FQNEAQ.

V gene TRBV27 combines with J gene TRBJ2-5; TRBD1 aligns across 10 bases. The CDR3 has 15 residues. CDR1 and CDR2 from the germline V gene are MNHEY and SMNVEV (reference sequence). The ends lost 6 bases at V and 3 bases at J; junction bases unmatched: 7. CDR3 protein: CASRTPGTGEETQYF. CDR3 DNA sequence: TGTGCCAGCAGGACTCCCGGGACAGGGGAAGAGACCCAGTACTTC.

The rearrangement links TRBV19 to TRBJ2-2, with D perhaps matching TRBD2 (7 bases). The CDR3 sequence is 14 residues long. The V gene's germline CDR1 is LNHDA and CDR2 SQIVND (reference sequence). V was cut by 3 bases and J by 8 bases, with 13 bases left in between. CDR3 protein: CASSIRGGRGELFF. CDR3 in DNA: TGTGCCAGTAGTATTAGGGGGGGCAGAGGGGAGCTGTTTTTT. The entire variable domain, with the rest obtained from reference TRBV19 and TRBJ2-2, is as follows: DGGITQSPKYLFRKEGQNVTLSCEQNLNHDAMYWYRQDPGQGLRLIYYSQIVNDFQKGDIAEGYSVSREKKESFPLTVTSAQKNPTAFYLCASSIRGGRGELFFGEGSRLTVL.

This clone is medium-sized by share. This chain joins TRBV2 and TRBJ1-1; no definite D call. V lost 2 bases and J 1 base, leaving 17 bases between the germline ends. From germline, CDR1 is SNHLY and CDR2 FYNNEI. CDR3 length: 17 residues. This CDR3 reads CASSESIVGSGNTEAFF. The CDR3 DNA reads TGTGCCAGCAGTGAAAGTATAGTTGGGTCCGGGAACACTGAAGCTTTCTTT.

The chain is built from TRBV5-6 and TRBJ2-2, with D possibly called TRBD1 or TRBD2 (5 bases each). Per the germline V gene, CDR1 is SGHDT and CDR2 is YYEEEE. The CDR3 runs 16 residues. The V gene lost 3 bases and the J gene lost 4 bases, with 16 bases spanning the gap. CDR3 sequence: CASSWGNYLSTGELFF. DNA for the CDR3: TGTGCCAGCAGCTGGGGGAATTACCTCAGCACCGGGGAGCTGTTTTTT.

This clone has only a few counts. The V call is TRBV5-1, the J call TRBJ1-1; the D gene is possibly TRBD1 (5 bases). CDR3 length: 14 residues. The ends were cut back, 0 bases at V and 5 bases at J, with 11 bases in the middle. Germline values: CDR1 SGHRS, CDR2 YFSETQ. The CDR3 protein is CASSLAGTATEAFF. The DNA for the CDR3 is TGCGCCAGCAGCTTGGCGGGGACGGCAACTGAAGCTTTCTTT.

This clone occurred a few times. The CDR3 spells CASSQDPGLTGELFF. CDR3 in DNA: TGTGCCAGCAGCCAAGATCCGGGGCTTACCGGGGAGCTGTTTTTT. V and J are TRBV14 and TRBJ2-2; D assignment may be TRBD1 or TRBD2 (5 bases each). The CDR3 is 15 residues long. V gave up 0 bases and J gave up 5 bases, with 10 bases separating them. Germline V gene data show CDR1 as SGHDN and CDR2 as FVKESK.

This rearrangement joins TRBV6-1 to TRBJ1-1; D gene uncertain. From germline, CDR1 is MNHNS and CDR2 SASEGT. The V and J ends lost 5 bases and 8 bases respectively, with 9 bases between them. This CDR3 has 11 residues. The CDR3 region is CASSYRREAFF. DNA of the CDR3: TGTGCCAGCAGTTATAGGCGGGAAGCTTTCTTT.

The chain joins TRBV5-1 to TRBJ1-1, with D possibly matching TRBD1 (5 bases). Trimming pared 3 bases from V and 5 bases from J, leaving 17 bases between. Germline loops: CDR1 SGHRS, CDR2 YFSETQ. CDR3 length equals 15 residues. The CDR3 coding sequence is TGCGCCAGCAGCTCAGAAAATCCGGGGGAAACTGAAGCTTTCTTT. Residues: CASSSENPGETEAFF.

The chain is built from TRBV9 and TRBJ1-4; a possible D gene is TRBD1 (5 bases). Germline loops: CDR1 SGDLS, CDR2 YYNGEE. The CDR3 contains 15 residues. Trimming took 4 bases from V and 7 from J, leaving 17 bases between them. The CDR3 region is CASSPFGGESEKLFF. The CDR3 DNA reads as TGTGCCAGCAGCCCCTTTGGGGGGGAAAGTGAAAAACTGTTTTTT.

As concerns this clone: Other DNA sequences in this sample translate to the same CDR3. J is TRBJ1-3 and V is TRBV13, with D tentatively TRBD1 (5 bases). Germline V gene lookup returns CDR1 PRHDT and CDR2 FYEKMQ (reference sequence). This CDR3 has 14 amino acids. V gave up 3 bases and J gave up 5 bases, with 11 bases separating them. CDR3 amino acids: CASSFGASRNTIYF. The CDR3 DNA reads as TGTGCCAGCAGCTTTGGGGCAAGTCGAAACACCATATATTTT.

This chain uses TRBV29-1 with TRBJ2-1; the D gene is possibly TRBD1 (6 bases). The CDR3 is 13 residues long. V lost 6 bases, J lost 5 bases, and 14 bases lay in between. In germline, CDR1 is SQVTM, CDR2 ANQGSEA. CDR3 coding DNA: TGCAGCGTGTCCAGGGGAATCCACAATGAGCAGTTCTTC. Its protein is CSVSRGIHNEQFF.

The V call is TRBV7-8, the J call TRBJ1-1, with 11 nucleotides matching TRBD1. The ends lost 3 bases at V and 9 bases at J; junction bases unmatched: 3. The CDR3 covers 13 residues. Germline values: CDR1 SGHVS, CDR2 FQNEAQ. CDR3 sequence: CASSFTDRGQAFF. CDR3 DNA: TGTGCCAGCAGCTTCACGGACAGGGGGCAAGCTTTCTTT.

This clone was seen only once. The rearrangement joins TRBV19 to TRBJ2-1; perhaps D is TRBD1 or TRBD2 (6 bases each). This CDR3 comprises 16 residues. CDR1 and CDR2 (germline): LNHDA, SQIVND (reference sequence). V was shortened by 1 base and J by 10 bases, with 20 bases between the two germline ends. The CDR3: CASSIGGTGSGEEQFF. In DNA form, the CDR3 reads TGTGCCAGTAGTATAGGGGGAACAGGGTCGGGAGAGGAGCAGTTCTTC. The full variable domain, with the rest looked up from reference TRBV19 and TRBJ2-1, is DGGITQSPKYLFRKEGQNVTLSCEQNLNHDAMYWYRQDPGQGLRLIYYSQIVNDFQKGDIAEGYSVSREKKESFPLTVTSAQKNPTAFYLCASSIGGTGSGEEQFFGPGTRLTVL.

This chain uses TRBV4-1 with TRBJ1-5; D not resolved. Germline CDR1 reads MGHRA; CDR2 reads YSYEKL. The germline V and J ends were trimmed by 0 bases and 0 bases, with 6 bases remaining between them. This CDR3 spans 15 amino acids. The CDR3 nucleotides read TGCGCCAGCAGCCAAGAGGGCCATAGCAATCAGCCCCAGCATTTT. Translation gives CASSQEGHSNQPQHF.